This is a list of T cell receptor beta chains from one sample in a study of blood T cell repertoires in COVID-19. The repertoire was sequenced with immunoSEQ multiplex PCR; TCRdb's copy has only in-frame clones and lacks some. Of more than 140,000 clones in the sample, 80% to 90% were seen once. The sample taken for sequencing was peripheral blood. The source of these receptors is an older woman with acute or convalescent COVID-19. The CDR3 runs from the conserved cysteine through the conserved F or W. D genes are given only for firm matches. Only some rows state a clone size, as once, few, many or a class for expanded clones.

v_gene	d_gene	j_gene	abundance	CDR3nt	CDR3aa
TRBV28	TRBD1	TRBJ2-1	NA	TGTGCCAGCAGATACCGGACAGGGCAACGGAATGAGCAGTTCTTC	CASRYRTGQRNEQFF
TRBV7-2	TRBD2	TRBJ2-7	once	TGTGCCAGCAGCTCCCAACTAGCGGGAGGCCACGAGCAGTACTTC	CASSSQLAGGHEQYF
TRBV4-1	TRBD1	TRBJ1-6	NA	TGCGCCAGCAGCCACCAGACAGGGGGCCAGGATTCACCCCTCCACTTT	CASSHQTGGQDSPLHF
TRBV11-3	TRBD1	TRBJ2-1	once	TGTGCCAGCAGCCCTAGACAGGGAGCCTACAATGAGCAGTTCTTC	CASSPRQGAYNEQFF
TRBV2	TRBD1	TRBJ1-1	NA	TGTGCCAGCAGTGTGACAGGGGTCACTGAAGCTTTCTTT	CASSVTGVTEAFF
TRBV28	TRBD1	TRBJ1-6	NA	TGTGCCACTGGACAGGGCGATTCACCCCTCCACTTT	CATGQGDSPLHF
TRBV5-1	TRBD2	TRBJ2-1	once	TGCGCCAGCAGCTTGGACGGGGGGTTATTGAATGAGCAGTTCTTC	CASSLDGGLLNEQFF
TRBV7-3	NA	TRBJ2-5	NA	TGTGCCAGCAGCTCCTCAGGGTTGTTCGGTGAGACCCAGTACTTC	CASSSSGLFGETQYF
TRBV19	NA	TRBJ1-1	NA	TGTGCCAGTAGTAAACTAAGGAACACTGAAGCTTTCTTT	CASSKLRNTEAFF
TRBV7-2	NA	TRBJ1-1	NA	TGTGCCAGCAGCTACCGATCGGGTGGCACTGAAGCTTTCTTT	CASSYRSGGTEAFF
TRBV2	NA	TRBJ1-6	NA	TGTGCCAGCAGTGGCGGGGTCGTGTATAATTCACCCCTCCACTTT	CASSGGVVYNSPLHF
TRBV3-1/TRBV3-2	TRBD1	TRBJ2-3	NA	TGTGCCAGCAGCCAGGTACCGGGACAGCACACAGATACGCAGTATTTT	CASSQVPGQHTDTQYF
TRBV28	NA	TRBJ2-7	NA	TGTGCCAGCAGTTCCCCCCATGCAGCCTACGAGCAGTACTTC	CASSSPHAAYEQYF
TRBV7-3	TRBD1	TRBJ1-6	NA	TGTGCCAGCGCCCGGACAGGGGGGAATTCACCCCTCCACTTT	CASARTGGNSPLHF
TRBV7-2	TRBD1	TRBJ1-6	NA	TGTGCCAGCAGCTTTTCCGGGACAGATTCACCCCTCCACTTT	CASSFSGTDSPLHF
TRBV5-6	NA	TRBJ2-3	NA	TGTGCCAGCAGCTTACAGGGAACAGATACGCAGTATTTT	CASSLQGTDTQYF
TRBV5-1	NA	TRBJ1-1	NA	TGCGCCAGCAGCCACACAGGGAGCGGGAACACTGAAGCTTTCTTT	CASSHTGSGNTEAFF
TRBV7-2	NA	TRBJ2-3	NA	TGTGCCAGCAGCTTACAGCCCTCTAGCGAGAGGGGAGATACGCAGTATTTT	CASSLQPSSERGDTQYF
TRBV7-2	NA	TRBJ1-5	NA	TGTGCCAGCAGCTTAGGTGGAGGGGCTCAGCCCCAGCATTTT	CASSLGGGAQPQHF
TRBV7-9	NA	TRBJ1-2	NA	TGTGCCAGCAGCGCCACAGGGACCGGCTATGGCTACACCTTC	CASSATGTGYGYTF
TRBV24-1	TRBD1	TRBJ1-2	NA	TGTGCCACCAGTGATCCCGGGACAGAAGATGGCTACACCTTC	CATSDPGTEDGYTF
TRBV19	TRBD1	TRBJ1-1	NA	TGTGCCAGTAGTATAGTCGGGACAGGGGTCGTGAACACTGAAGCTTTCTTT	CASSIVGTGVVNTEAFF
TRBV7-2	TRBD1	TRBJ1-4	NA	TGTGCCAGCAGCCAGGGACAGGCTAATGAAAAACTGTTTTTT	CASSQGQANEKLFF
TRBV6-1	NA	TRBJ1-5	NA	TGTGCCAGCAGTGAGTGGGGAGGATTACCCCCAGGTCAGCCCCAGCATTTT	CASSEWGGLPPGQPQHF
TRBV24-1	NA	TRBJ1-2	NA	TGTGCCACCAGCGGTAGCCACAGGGAAGGCTACACCTTC	CATSGSHREGYTF
TRBV2	NA	TRBJ2-7	NA	TGTGCCAGCAGTGAAAACCCAGGGGGGCGCGAGCAGTACTTC	CASSENPGGREQYF
TRBV4-2	TRBD1	TRBJ1-1	NA	TGTGCCAGCAGCCAAGAGGGACAGTCGAACACTGAAGCTTTCTTT	CASSQEGQSNTEAFF
TRBV19	NA	TRBJ2-1	once	TGTGCCAGTAGTATGGCCCTACAGGTATACGGCTCCTACAATGAGCAGTTCTTC	CASSMALQVYGSYNEQFF
TRBV6-5	TRBD2	TRBJ2-3	few	TGTGCCAGCACCCGACTAGCGGGTTACACAGATACGCAGTATTTT	CASTRLAGYTDTQYF
TRBV7-9	NA	TRBJ2-3	NA	TGTGCCAGCAGCTTAAGTCGGCGGAGTGAAGAGGATACGCAGTATTTT	CASSLSRRSEEDTQYF
TRBV6-5	NA	TRBJ1-1	NA	TGTGCCAGCAGGCGGGGGAGGGAAGCTTTCTTT	CASRRGREAFF
TRBV7-9	TRBD1	TRBJ1-2	NA	TGTGCCAGCAGCTTGGCTGGGGGACAGACGGGCTACACCTTC	CASSLAGGQTGYTF
TRBV15	TRBD2	TRBJ2-5	NA	TGTGCCACCAGCGGTAGACTAGCGGGGGGGGGAGAGACCCAGTACTTC	CATSGRLAGGGETQYF
TRBV6-5	TRBD1	TRBJ2-5	NA	TGTGCCAGCAGTTACTCGTACGACAGGGGAGAGACCCAGTACTTC	CASSYSYDRGETQYF
TRBV7-8	NA	TRBJ2-5	NA	TGTGCCAGCAGCTTTCGACTAGTCGGTCAAGAGACCCAGTACTTC	CASSFRLVGQETQYF
TRBV27	NA	TRBJ1-6	NA	TGTGCCAGCAGTTTACAGGGTGGCGATTCACCCCTCCACTTT	CASSLQGGDSPLHF
TRBV5-1	NA	TRBJ2-3	NA	TGCGCCAGCAGCTCAACAGGAGACAGCACAGATACGCAGTATTTT	CASSSTGDSTDTQYF
TRBV2	TRBD1	TRBJ1-2	NA	TGTGCCAGCAGCGGACAGGGGGCTAACTATGGCTACACCTTC	CASSGQGANYGYTF
TRBV30	NA	TRBJ1-1	NA	TGTGCCTGGAGGAGGTTGGAGGGGAACACTGAAGCTTTCTTT	CAWRRLEGNTEAFF
TRBV11-2	TRBD1	TRBJ2-1	NA	TGTGCCAGCAGCTCCCGGACAGGGTCCTACAATGAGCAGTTCTTC	CASSSRTGSYNEQFF
TRBV6-2/TRBV6-3	TRBD1	TRBJ1-2	NA	TGTGCCAGCAGTCTTGGACAGGCCAACTATGGCTACACCTTC	CASSLGQANYGYTF
TRBV9	NA	TRBJ2-2	NA	TGTGCCAGCAGCCCGAACAGGGTTACCGGGGAGCTGTTTTTT	CASSPNRVTGELFF
TRBV4-1	TRBD1	TRBJ2-5	NA	TGCGCCAGCAGCCAACAACAGGGGGCGCGTGAGACCCAGTACTTC	CASSQQQGARETQYF
TRBV7-2	TRBD2	TRBJ2-1	NA	TGTGCCAGCAGCTTTCCGGCTAGCGGGGGGGATGCGGGATACAATGAGCAGTTCTTC	CASSFPASGGDAGYNEQFF
TRBV12-5	NA	TRBJ1-2	few	TGTGCTAGTGGCAGAACTAATTCTCTGAACGGAGGCTACACCTTC	CASGRTNSLNGGYTF
TRBV6-6	NA	TRBJ2-3	NA	TGTGCCAGCAGCCATCTTCCAGGGGTTAGCACAGATACGCAGTATTTT	CASSHLPGVSTDTQYF
TRBV19	TRBD2	TRBJ2-5	NA	TGTGCCAGTAGACCCGGACATATAGCGGGGGCGGGGGAGACCCAGTACTTC	CASRPGHIAGAGETQYF
TRBV28	NA	TRBJ2-5	NA	TGTGCCAGCAGTCCCAGAGGCCTGCAAGAGACCCAGTACTTC	CASSPRGLQETQYF
TRBV7-9	TRBD2	TRBJ2-7	NA	TGTGCCAGCAGCTTAGTAAGCGGGAGCTCCTACGAGCAGTACTTC	CASSLVSGSSYEQYF
TRBV7-9	TRBD1	TRBJ1-2	NA	TGTGCCAGCAGCTACCAGGGGGCGGGCTATGGCTACACCTTC	CASSYQGAGYGYTF
TRBV19	NA	TRBJ2-3	NA	TGTGCCAGTAGTAAATCACATGTCACAGATACGCAGTATTTT	CASSKSHVTDTQYF
TRBV5-4	NA	TRBJ2-1	NA	TGTGCCAGCAGCAGCAGGACAATGAGCTACAATGAGCAGTTCTTC	CASSSRTMSYNEQFF
TRBV5-6	NA	TRBJ1-2	NA	TGTGCCAGCAGCTTGGCGGGATTCTATGGCTACACCTTC	CASSLAGFYGYTF